This TCR beta chain was profiled in a study of blood T cell repertoires in COVID-19. Authors' analysis steps: Nucleated cell number was recorded as an estimate derived from reference gene primer amplification. Profiled with immunoSEQ multiplex PCR; TCRdb holds only in-frame clones, not every one. V, J and clone size are those of that table, while D and trimming were read from the DNA. The repertoire holds about 220,000 clones, with about 80% as singletons. Germline-derived CDR1 and CDR2 are LNHDA and SQIVND (reference sequence). The CDR3 contains 18 residues. V lost 0 bases to trimming and J lost 1 base; unmatched junction nucleotides: 8.

Sequenced input: peripheral blood. This chain uses TRBV19 with TRBJ2-4, with 8 bases identical to TRBD2. This clonotype was obtained from a woman aged 25 to 39 who had recovered from COVID-19. The CDR3 loop is CASSIEGRGGQAKNIQYF. The CDR3 region has the DNA TGTGCCAGTAGTATAGAAGGTCGGGGGGGTCAGGCCAAAAACATTCAGTACTTC.